This T cell receptor (beta chain) was recorded in a study of blood T cell repertoires in COVID-19. Overall study: Samples came from the United States, Italy and Spain, spanning acute and convalescent COVID-19.

The study recruited people aged roughly 18 to 100 years across roughly 23 US areas. Participant-given clinical history determined each cohort assignment. Generated by immunoSEQ multiplex PCR, the TCRdb table keeps only in-frame clones and is missing some. The sample lists 300,000 to 400,000 clones, approximately 86% seen once, with roughly 4.2% in the top ten. The V gene's germline CDR1 is MNHEY and CDR2 SVGAGI. Trimming cost V 6 bases and J 0 bases, with 11 bases left between them. This CDR3 region has 15 residues. This TCR came from a woman aged 40 to 50 with acute COVID-19. The genes are TRBV6-5 and TRBJ2-2; tentatively, D is TRBD1 (6 bases). Sequencing was carried out using PBMCs or T cells enriched from blood (not recorded which). The CDR3 DNA reads TGTGCCAGCAGGACGACAGGTCCGAACACCGGGGAGCTGTTTTTT. Translated: CASRTTGPNTGELFF.